This passage covers 32 T cell receptor beta chains from one sample sequenced in a study of OX40 agonist ivuxolimab in advanced cancers. Using immunoSEQ multiplex PCR, the repertoire was profiled, and TCRdb retains in-frame clones only, with some absent. The profile shows around 16,000 clones, around 65% of them singletons. The sample consisted of CD4+ or CD8+ T cells sorted from blood, taken in a trial of the OX40 agonist ivuxolimab. These receptors originate from an adult with an advanced solid tumor such as melanoma, head and neck, liver or kidney cancer.

This chain joins TRBV7-3 and TRBJ2-3; 16 positions agree with TRBD2. V shed 5 bases and J 0 bases; nucleotides not matched to a gene: 5. The CDR3 has 18 residues. The germline gives CDR1 SGHTA, CDR2 FQGTGA. CDR3 region: CASSLGLAGGPSTDTQYF. The CDR3 region has the DNA TGTGCCAGCAGCCTGGGACTAGCGGGGGGGCCGAGCACAGATACGCAGTATTTT. Combining the CDR3 with reference TRBV7-3 and TRBJ2-3 gives the whole variable domain GAGVSQTPSNKVTEKGKYVELRCDPISGHTALYWYRQSLGQGPEFLIYFQGTGAADDSGLPNDRFFAVRPEGSVSTLKIQRTERGDSAVYLCASSLGLAGGPSTDTQYFGPGTRLTVL.

The rearrangement uses TRBV2 and TRBJ2-5; D may be TRBD1 (6 bases). Trimming removed 8 bases from V and 5 bases from J, with 15 bases in between. There are 13 residues in the CDR3. The V gene's germline CDR1 is SNHLY and CDR2 FYNNEI. CDR3 sequence reads: CASYVTGTETQYF. CDR3 DNA sequence: TGTGCCAGCTACGTCACAGGGACGGAGACCCAGTACTTC.

Details on this clone: The identical CDR3 is also encoded by other nucleotide sequences in the sample. V gene TRBV15 combines with J gene TRBJ2-7; 7 bases map to TRBD2. Unmatched junction bases numbered 9, after V lost 3 bases and J lost 4 bases. CDR3 length: 15 amino acids. The germline V gene encodes CDR1 LNHNV and CDR2 YYDKDF (reference sequence). The CDR3 here is CATSSFGGTGYEQYF. Written as DNA, the CDR3 is TGTGCCACCAGCAGCTTCGGGGGGACCGGGTACGAGCAGTACTTC. The entire variable domain, with the rest obtained from reference TRBV15 and TRBJ2-7, is as follows: DAMVIQNPRYQVTQFGKPVTLSCSQTLNHNVMYWYQQKSSQAPKLLFHYYDKDFNNEADTPDNFQSRRPNTSFCFLDIRSPGLGDTAMYLCATSSFGGTGYEQYFGPGTRLTVT.

The rearrangement uses TRBV10-3 and TRBJ2-7; TRBD2 agrees at 11 bases. Looked up from germline, CDR1 is ENHRY and CDR2 is SYGVKD. This CDR3 has 17 residues. V dropped 11 bases and J dropped 0; count of bases not matched to a gene: 15. This CDR3 is CASSVPSGGPSSYEQYF. The DNA of the CDR3 is TGTGCCTCATCAGTGCCTAGCGGGGGGCCGAGCTCCTACGAGCAGTACTTC.

The chain has TRBV5-4 and TRBJ2-7; D may be TRBD2 (7 bases). The CDR3 length is 14 residues. Germline CDR1 and CDR2: SGHNT and YYREEE (reference sequence). Trimming stripped 3 bases from V and 6 bases from J, with 16 bases between. The CDR3 sequence is CASSSGGPGGEQYF. DNA for the CDR3: TGTGCCAGCAGCTCGGGGGGCCCCGGGGGCGAGCAGTACTTC.

This chain joins TRBV19 and TRBJ2-1, with D unclear. Trimming left V 6 bases short and J 8 bases short, with 11 bases between. The CDR3 runs to 12 residues. CDR1 and CDR2 from the germline V gene are LNHDA and SQIVND (reference sequence). The CDR3 bases are TGTGCCAGTAGCCTTTACGACGATGAGCAGTTCTTC. Encoded protein: CASSLYDDEQFF.

The chain carries TRBV7-9 and TRBJ2-5; D could derive from TRBD1 or TRBD2 (6 bases each). V lost 3 bases, J lost 1 base, and 12 bases lay in between. The CDR3 sequence is 15 residues long. Germline CDR1 is SEHNR and CDR2 is FQNEAQ (reference sequence). CDR3 amino acids: CASSFPGGGQETQYF. The CDR3, as DNA: TGTGCCAGCAGCTTCCCCGGGGGCGGCCAAGAGACCCAGTACTTC.

In its sample, this clone is large. J is TRBJ2-7 and V is TRBV21-1; the D call TRBD1 from the table was never checked on the DNA. TRBV21-1 is flagged as a pseudogene. This CDR3 has 14 residues. CDR3 DNA sequence: TGTGCCAGCAGCAAAACGACAGGGCACTACGAGCAGTACTTC. Translated, it gives CASSKTTGHYEQYF.

J is TRBJ2-6 and V is TRBV1. TRBV1 is classified as a pseudogene. The CDR3 is 18 amino acids. The CDR3 sequence is CTSRSECCAQSRSNVLTF. The CDR3 DNA sequence: TGCACCAGCAGGAGTGAATGTTGTGCACAAAGTCGGTCCAACGTCCTGACTTTC.

This sequence joins TRBV2 and TRBJ2-7, with a possible D match to TRBD1 (5 bases). There are 13 residues in the CDR3. V was cut by 1 base and J by 6 bases, with 10 bases left in between. Germline CDR1 is SNHLY and CDR2 is FYNNEI. CDR3 DNA sequence: TGTGCCAGCAGTGAAGAAAACAGGCCCGAGCAGTACTTC. Translation: CASSEENRPEQYF.

The chain is built from TRBV6-1 and TRBJ2-3; tentative D call: TRBD2 (5 bases). This CDR3 region has 14 residues. Trimming pared 1 base from V and 5 bases from J, leaving 10 bases between. Germline CDR1 reads MNHNS; CDR2 reads SASEGT. The DNA for the CDR3 is TGTGCCAGCAGTGAAGTGGCCCGGGGAGATACGCAGTATTTT. As protein: CASSEVARGDTQYF.

The chain has TRBV6-6 and TRBJ1-4, with D uncertain. The CDR3 contains 16 residues. Per germline, CDR1 MNHNY and CDR2 SVGAGI (reference sequence). The V end lost 4 bases, the J end lost 8 bases, and 20 bases lay between the germline ends. The CDR3 nucleotides are TGTGCCAGCAGTTCAGCACCGGGCCGCCCAAAGGAAAAACTGTTTTTT. This translates into CASSSAPGRPKEKLFF.

The rearrangement joins TRBV19 to TRBJ1-1; D possibly corresponds to TRBD1 (5 bases). In germline, CDR1 is LNHDA, CDR2 SQIVND (reference sequence). Trimming pared 3 bases from V and 6 bases from J, leaving 11 bases between. The length of the CDR3 is 13 residues. The CDR3 sequence: CASSITGAAEAFF. The CDR3 nucleotides are TGTGCCAGTAGTATTACCGGGGCTGCTGAAGCTTTCTTT.

The gene calls are TRBV7-9 and TRBJ2-6, with D perhaps TRBD2 (6 bases). Trimming shortened V by 6 bases and J by 0 bases, and 21 bases separated the two germline ends. Germline V gene sequence: CDR1 SEHNR, CDR2 FQNEAQ (reference sequence). The CDR3 contains 19 residues. This CDR3 is CASSPGWGDLTSGANVLTF. DNA for the CDR3: TGTGCCAGCAGTCCAGGCTGGGGGGACCTAACCTCTGGGGCCAACGTCCTGACTTTC.

The chain couples TRBV29-1 to TRBJ1-4; no clear D. The CDR3 totals 14 residues. The germline V gene encodes CDR1 SQVTM and CDR2 ANQGSEA. Trimming removed 4 bases from V and 0 bases from J, with 9 bases in between. CDR3 sequence reads: CSVVVGTTNEKLFF. CDR3 nucleotides: TGCAGCGTTGTGGTGGGAACAACTAATGAAAAACTGTTTTTT.

The V gene is TRBV29-1, the J gene TRBJ2-4, with D uncertain. Germline V gives CDR1 SQVTM, CDR2 ANQGSEA. This CDR3 has 14 residues. Trimming shortened V by 0 bases and J by 0 bases, and 6 bases separated the two germline ends. The CDR3 here is CSVEDELAKNIQYF. The DNA for the CDR3 is TGCAGCGTTGAAGATGAGCTAGCCAAAAACATTCAGTACTTC.

The rearrangement joins TRBV5-5 to TRBJ1-1; 8 bases are a match to TRBD1. Looked up from germline, CDR1 is SGHKS and CDR2 is YYEKEE (reference sequence). The CDR3 covers 16 residues. V shed 4 bases, J shed 2 bases, and the junction held 10 bases outside the gene matches. The CDR3 loop is CASSQVSGQVNTEAFF. The CDR3 nucleotides read TGTGCCAGCAGCCAAGTTTCGGGACAGGTCAACACTGAAGCTTTCTTT.

The rearrangement uses TRBV2 and TRBJ2-3; D ambiguous. The V and J ends lost 3 bases and 6 bases respectively, with 7 bases between them. The germline gives CDR1 SNHLY, CDR2 FYNNEI. This CDR3 has 12 residues. CDR3 bases: TGTGCCAGCAGTGATTCACGGGATACGCAGTATTTT. Encoded protein: CASSDSRDTQYF.

This clone showed up just a few times. This chain joins TRBV30 and TRBJ1-2, with TRBD1 identical over 9 bases. The CDR3 spans 13 residues. V trimming: 5 bases; J trimming: 3 bases; junction bases outside the gene matches: 4. Per the germline V gene, CDR1 is GTSNPN and CDR2 is SVGIG (reference sequence). CDR3 in amino acids: CAWGDRVYYGYTF. Here the CDR3 DNA reads TGTGCCTGGGGGGACAGGGTTTACTATGGCTACACCTTC.

This clone was detected only a few times. The chain employs TRBV10-2 and TRBJ2-7; unclear D gene. Between the trimmed V and J ends, which lost 2 bases and 1 base, there was a span of 6 bases. Germline-derived CDR1 and CDR2 are WSHSY and SAAADI. This CDR3 contains 13 residues. The CDR3 DNA reads as TGCGCCAGCAGTGAGAAGGAATCCTACGAGCAGTACTTC. Its translation is CASSEKESYEQYF.

A few counts support this clone. The V and J genes are TRBV19 and TRBJ2-1; TRBD2 matches at 11 bases. Germline trimming cut 4 bases from V and 7 bases from J; bases unmatched to any gene: 3. Looked up from germline, CDR1 is LNHDA and CDR2 is SQIVND (reference sequence). This CDR3 contains 14 residues. This CDR3 is CASSTRLAGNEQFF. The DNA of the CDR3 is TGTGCCAGTAGTACACGACTAGCGGGGAATGAGCAGTTCTTC.

This chain connects TRBV5-6 to TRBJ2-2; maybe TRBD2 (7 bases). This CDR3 has 16 residues. With 2 bases removed from V and 5 bases from J, the gap between germline ends came to 16 bases. Per the germline V gene, CDR1 is SGHDT and CDR2 is YYEEEE. The CDR3 nucleotides are TGTGCCAGCAGCTTTGAGTGGGGGGGCCGAACCGGGGAGCTGTTTTTT. It codes for CASSFEWGGRTGELFF.

J is TRBJ1-5 and V is TRBV27; D not resolved. Trimming took 8 bases from V and 1 from J, leaving 12 bases between them. This CDR3 is 14 amino acids long. CDR1 and CDR2 (germline): MNHEY, SMNVEV (reference sequence). This chain's CDR3 is CASRKAGSNQPQHF. In nucleotides, the CDR3 is TGTGCCAGCCGCAAAGCGGGGAGCAATCAGCCCCAGCATTTT.

In its sample, this clone ranks as medium-sized. The chain recombines TRBV19 with TRBJ2-3; D is unresolved. The CDR3 is 15 residues long. V was trimmed by 3 bases and J by 4 bases, leaving 14 bases between them. Per germline, CDR1 LNHDA and CDR2 SQIVND (reference sequence). The CDR3 spells CASSIGRFGADTQYF. In DNA, the CDR3 is TGTGCCAGTAGTATCGGCAGGTTCGGTGCAGATACGCAGTATTTT.

The chain links TRBV7-9 to TRBJ2-1, with TRBD2 identical over 11 bases. This CDR3 region has 16 residues. The V segment lost 5 bases and the J segment 5 bases; nucleotides outside the gene matches: 8. The germline V gene has CDR1 SEHNR and CDR2 FQNEAQ (reference sequence). CDR3 residues: CASSTHSGGADNEQFF. As DNA, the CDR3 is TGTGCCAGCAGCACCCATAGCGGGGGGGCCGACAATGAGCAGTTCTTC.

The chain recombines TRBV2 with TRBJ2-5; D might be TRBD1 (6 bases). Trimming stripped 6 bases from V and 0 bases from J, with 11 bases between. The CDR3 extends over 14 amino acids. Germline V lookup: CDR1 SNHLY, CDR2 FYNNEI. The CDR3 spells CASRSTGHQETQYF. The CDR3 DNA sequence: TGTGCCAGCAGGTCGACAGGACACCAAGAGACCCAGTACTTC. Complete variable domain (other parts from reference TRBV2 and TRBJ2-5): EPEVTQTPSHQVTQMGQEVILRCVPISNHLYFYWYRQILGQKVEFLVSFYNNEISEKSEIFDDQFSVERPDGSNFTLKIRSTKLEDSAMYFCASRSTGHQETQYFGPGTRLLVL.

CDR3 in amino acids: CASSEPVGGATDTQYF. For the CDR3, the DNA is TGTGCCAGCAGTGAACCTGTAGGGGGAGCCACAGATACGCAGTATTTT. This chain connects TRBV6-1 to TRBJ2-3, with a possible D match to TRBD1 (6 bases). The length of the CDR3 is 16 residues. The germline V and J ends were trimmed by 2 bases and 2 bases, with 14 bases remaining between them. Per the germline V gene, CDR1 is MNHNS and CDR2 is SASEGT.

The V and J genes are TRBV4-1 and TRBJ2-5, with D possibly being TRBD2 (5 bases). The germline V gene has CDR1 MGHRA and CDR2 YSYEKL. V was clipped by 6 bases and J by 1 base, with 12 bases between them. The CDR3 is 14 amino acids. This CDR3 reads CASSKRRGQETQYF. CDR3 sequence (DNA): TGCGCCAGCAGTAAGCGCCGGGGCCAAGAGACCCAGTACTTC.

This clone was observed a single time. The V and J genes are TRBV10-1 and TRBJ2-2; TRBD2 matches 7 bases. The CDR3 has 14 amino acids. Germline-derived CDR1 and CDR2 are WNHNN and SYGVQD (reference sequence). Trimming took 6 bases from V and 6 from J; bases not matched to a gene: 7. The CDR3 region is CASRASGAAGELFF. Here the CDR3 DNA reads TGCGCCAGCAGAGCGAGCGGGGCCGCCGGGGAGCTGTTTTTT.

As regards this clone: The junction does not match germline at one end; this may be a read error. This rearrangement joins TRBV27 to TRBJ2-3; 7 positions match TRBD2. Germline V gene data show CDR1 as MNHEY and CDR2 as SMNVEV (reference sequence). This CDR3 is built from 14 residues. CDR3 DNA sequence: TGTGCCGGCAGTTTATGGGGGGGAACAGATACGCAGTATTTT. Amino acid sequence: CAGSLWGGTDTQYF.

The chain couples TRBV4-1 to TRBJ2-5; TRBD2 matches 12 bases. The CDR3 length is 15 residues. V dropped 2 bases and J dropped 4; count of bases not matched to a gene: 2. Germline V lookup: CDR1 MGHRA, CDR2 YSYEKL. CDR3 sequence reads: CASSQRTSGVETQYF. CDR3 sequence (DNA): TGCGCCAGCAGCCAAAGGACTAGCGGGGTAGAGACCCAGTACTTC.

The chain has TRBV9 and TRBJ2-4; D not resolved. The CDR3 totals 15 residues. Germline V gene sequence: CDR1 SGDLS, CDR2 YYNGEE. The ends were cut back, 0 bases at V and 8 bases at J, with 15 bases in the middle. The chain's CDR3 is CASSVAGSGADIQYF. Written as DNA, the CDR3 is TGTGCCAGCAGCGTAGCTGGGTCGGGCGCGGACATTCAGTACTTC.